This T cell receptor beta chain was found in a study of beta chain features in type 1 diabetes. Germline CDR1 reads SGDLS; CDR2 reads YYNGEE. V was clipped by 4 bases and J by 8 bases, with 12 bases between them. This CDR3 is 13 amino acids long. Whole-study findings and limits: Insertions were fewer and deletions more numerous at VDJ junctions in type 1 diabetes patients. Shortening that was moderate but significant affected the TCRB CDR3s of Type 1 diabetes patients in all four CD4+ subsets.

Expressed TCRB transcripts were sequenced because the isolated RNA had all been reverse transcribed beforehand. TCRdb's table, derived via immunoSEQ multiplex PCR, lists solely in-frame clones and lacks some. The table has 600,000 to 700,000 clones, over 10% seen once; the top ten hold 0.09% to 0.15%. This clone was observed once. Its antigen remains unknown. The sequenced sample consisted of naive CD4+ T cells from blood. V gene TRBV9 combines with J gene TRBJ1-4, with a possible D match to TRBD1 (5 bases). This receptor was obtained from a man between 25 and 39 years old with type 1 diabetes. The CDR3 region has the DNA TGTGCCAGCAGCCCCCGGGGGGGGGAAAAACTGTTTTTT. Encoded protein: CASSPRGGEKLFF.